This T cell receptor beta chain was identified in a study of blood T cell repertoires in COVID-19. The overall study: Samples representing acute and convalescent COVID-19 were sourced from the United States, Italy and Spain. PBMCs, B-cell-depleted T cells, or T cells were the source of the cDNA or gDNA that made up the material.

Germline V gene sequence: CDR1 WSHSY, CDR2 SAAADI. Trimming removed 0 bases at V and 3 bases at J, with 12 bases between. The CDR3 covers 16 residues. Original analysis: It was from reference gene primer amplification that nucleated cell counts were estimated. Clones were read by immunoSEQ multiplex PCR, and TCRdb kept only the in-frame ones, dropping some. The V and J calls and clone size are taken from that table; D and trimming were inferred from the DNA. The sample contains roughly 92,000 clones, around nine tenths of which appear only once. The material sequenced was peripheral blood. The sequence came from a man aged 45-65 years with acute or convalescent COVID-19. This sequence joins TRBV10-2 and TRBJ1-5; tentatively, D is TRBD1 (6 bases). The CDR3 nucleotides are TGCGCCAGCAGTGAGTCGTCCGGGACATCCAATCAGCCCCAGCATTTT. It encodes CASSESSGTSNQPQHF.